These 14 T cell receptor beta chains came from one sample sequenced in a study of metastatic and nonmetastatic thyroid tumors. Thyroid surgery was performed in patients who had received no treatment beforehand. TCRdb re-called the PCR reads through MiXCR. In the table there are roughly 28,000 clones, around 24% of which are singletons. The sample comprised blood. The receptors here all came from a female donor with papillary thyroid cancer or a benign thyroid nodule (not recorded which). Some clones in this sample may be carry-over from other donors' samples.

This chain links TRBV9 with TRBJ2-4, with TRBD1 identical over 9 bases. The CDR3 runs to 10 residues. Trimming removed 2 bases from V and 15 bases from J; junction bases left unmatched: 0. CDR1 is SGDLS, CDR2 YYNGEE, per germline. The CDR3 here is CASSVTGGYF. CDR3 coding DNA: TGTGCCAGCAGCGTGACAGGGGGGTACTTC.

J is TRBJ2-2 and V is TRBV6-1; D not certain. The CDR3 contains 14 residues. V lost 6 bases to trimming and J lost 0 bases, with 8 bases between them. The germline CDR1 and CDR2 sequences are MNHNS and SASEGT. CDR3 DNA sequence: TGTGCCAGCAGCCCCCTGGCGAACACCGGGGAGCTGTTTTTT. The encoded protein is CASSPLANTGELFF.

In this sample, this clone turned up many times. The gene calls are TRBV20-1 and TRBJ2-3; 16 bases are shared with TRBD2. V dropped 8 bases and J dropped 4; count of bases not matched to a gene: 9. Germline values: CDR1 DFQATT, CDR2 SNEGSKA (reference sequence). The CDR3 has 16 residues. CDR3 sequence: CSSGGLAGGSADTQYF. The CDR3 DNA reads as TGCAGTTCAGGGGGACTAGCGGGAGGGAGCGCAGATACGCAGTATTTT.

This clone was counted once. The chain links TRBV7-9 to TRBJ2-7, with 9 bases matching TRBD2. V gave up 5 bases and J gave up 2 bases; unmatched junction bases: 7. CDR3 length: 15 amino acids. From germline, CDR1 is SEHNR and CDR2 FQNEAQ (reference sequence). The CDR3 loop reads CASSPGLANTYEQYF. Written as DNA, the CDR3 is TGTGCCAGCAGCCCCGGACTAGCGAATACCTACGAGCAGTACTTC.

This clone was observed a few times. The junction differs from germline at one of its ends, possibly a read error. The chain has TRBV19 and TRBJ2-3, with TRBD2 identical over 12 bases. Germline V gives CDR1 LNHDA, CDR2 SQIVND (reference sequence). The CDR3 is 14 amino acids. The CDR3 region has the DNA TGTTCCAGTAGCCTAGCGGGAGGGTTGGATACGCAGTATTTT. Protein: CSSSLAGGLDTQYF. The full variable domain, its missing parts supplied by reference TRBV19 and TRBJ2-3, is DGGITQSPKYLFRKEGQNVTLSCEQNLNHDAMYWYRQDPGQGLRLIYYSQIVNDFQKGDIAEGYSVSREKKESFPLTVTSAQKNPTAFYLCSSSLAGGLDTQYFGPGTRLTVL.

The rearrangement uses TRBV11-2 and TRBJ2-2; TRBD1 agrees at 9 bases. The CDR3 is 17 amino acids. The germline V gene encodes CDR1 SGHAT and CDR2 FQNNGV. Trimming took 0 bases from V and 4 from J; bases not matched to a gene: 6. The CDR3 DNA sequence: TGTGCCAGCAGCTTAGATGGCGGACAGGGGACCACCGGGGAGCTGTTTTTT. Its protein product is CASSLDGGQGTTGELFF.

The J gene is TRBJ1-1, the V gene TRBV11-2, with D uncertain. The V and J ends lost 1 base and 7 bases respectively, with 16 bases between them. CDR3 length: 15 amino acids. CDR1 and CDR2 from the germline V gene are SGHAT and FQNNGV. The DNA for the CDR3 is TGTGCCAGCAGCTTAGGCCGTGGCCCGTTTGGTGAAGCTTTCTTT. Translation: CASSLGRGPFGEAFF. Variable domain in full (rest from reference TRBV11-2 and TRBJ1-1): EAGVAQSPRYKIIEKRQSVAFWCNPISGHATLYWYQQILGQGPKLLIQFQNNGVVDDSQLPKDRFSAERLKGVDSTLKIQPAKLEDSAVYLCASSLGRGPFGEAFFGQGTRLTVV.

This clone has at least ten counts. The chain joins TRBV7-2 to TRBJ1-1; TRBD1 aligns across 8 bases. Germline trimming cut 4 bases from V and 1 base from J; bases unmatched to any gene: 2. The CDR3 consists of 14 residues. Per the germline V gene, CDR1 is SGHTA and CDR2 is FQGNSA. Written as DNA, the CDR3 is TGTGCCAGCAGCTCCGGACAGGGGAACACTGAAGCTTTCTTT. It codes for CASSSGQGNTEAFF.

This clone was detected many times. The J gene is TRBJ2-3, the V gene TRBV3-2; the table names TRBD2, a call not compared with the DNA. TRBV3-2 is a pseudogene. The CDR3 spans 17 residues. The CDR3 DNA is TGTGCCAGCAGCTTCCGAGCGGGATCTGACTTTTCGGATACGCAGTATTTT. It is translated as CASSFRAGSDFSDTQYF.

Regarding this clone: A junction boundary mismatches the germline segment, possibly from a read error. The rearrangement uses TRBV5-1 and TRBJ1-2, with 8 bases matching TRBD1. Germline CDR1 SGHRS, CDR2 YFSETQ. CDR3 length equals 16 residues. The CDR3 here is CAISLDLGQGAYGYTF. As DNA, the CDR3 is TGCGCCATCAGCTTGGACCTAGGACAGGGAGCCTATGGCTACACCTTC. Supplemented by reference TRBV5-1 and TRBJ1-2, the full variable domain reads KAGVTQTPRYLIKTRGQQVTLSCSPISGHRSVSWYQQTPGQGLQFLFEYFSETQRNKGNFPGRFSGRQFSNSRSEMNVSTLELGDSALYLCAISLDLGQGAYGYTFGSGTRLTVV.

Worth noting for this clone: One junction end does not reproduce the germline sequence, and a read error may be involved. V is TRBV5-4 and J is TRBJ1-6; the D is unclear. This CDR3 spans 15 amino acids. Germline V gene lookup returns CDR1 SGHNT and CDR2 YYREEE (reference sequence). The CDR3: CAISLVSGVRPPLHF. The CDR3, as DNA: TGTGCCATCAGCTTGGTATCAGGTGTTCGTCCACCCCTCCACTTT.

The chain has TRBV9 and TRBJ1-4; D is unclear. From germline, CDR1 is SGDLS and CDR2 YYNGEE. The CDR3 length is 13 residues. The V gene lost 3 bases and the J gene lost 8 bases, with 11 bases spanning the gap. The CDR3 DNA sequence: TGTGCCAGCAGCGGAGCTACGTGGGAAAAACTGTTTTTT. Its translation is CASSGATWEKLFF.

The chain combines TRBV11-1 with TRBJ1-3; D might be TRBD1 (5 bases). CDR3 length: 16 amino acids. CDR1 is SGHAT, CDR2 FQDESV, per germline (reference sequence). V gave up 7 bases and J gave up 4 bases, with 20 bases separating them. The CDR3 DNA reads as TGTGCCAGCATCTTTCTGTCGGGGGTCTCCGGAAACACCATATATTTT. This translates into CASIFLSGVSGNTIYF.

Many counts were recorded for this clone. This chain joins TRBV11-1 and TRBJ2-1; the D is unclear. CDR1 is SGHAT and CDR2 is FQDESV in the germline V gene (reference sequence). V was pared by 5 bases and J by 3 bases, with 8 bases between. The CDR3 is 13 residues long. CDR3 residues: CASSVGLYNEQFF. In DNA form, the CDR3 reads TGTGCCAGCAGCGTGGGTCTCTACAATGAGCAGTTCTTC.